Shown below are 2 T cell receptor beta chains from a single sample sequenced in a study of OX40 agonist ivuxolimab in advanced cancers. Here immunoSEQ multiplex PCR was the method, and the copy in TCRdb shows in-frame clones only, minus some. The sample lists 25,000 to 35,000 clones; 86% were seen once. The material was CD4+ or CD8+ T cells sorted from blood, obtained in a trial of the OX40 agonist ivuxolimab. The receptors come from an adult with an advanced solid tumor such as melanoma, head and neck, liver or kidney cancer.

The chain uses TRBV28 and TRBJ1-3, with D perhaps matching TRBD1 (6 bases). The CDR3 loop spans 15 amino acids. The V gene lost 5 bases and the J gene lost 0 bases, with 11 bases spanning the gap. Per the germline V gene, CDR1 is MDHEN and CDR2 is SYDVKM. The CDR3 DNA follows: TGTGCCAGCAGTGCGACAGGCGTCTCTGGAAACACCATATATTTT. As protein: CASSATGVSGNTIYF.

The chain carries TRBV9 and TRBJ2-1, with a tentative D call TRBD2 (6 bases). The CDR3 is 15 amino acids. CDR1 and CDR2 (germline): SGDLS, YYNGEE. Trimming left V 5 bases short and J 4 bases short, with 16 bases between. The CDR3 sequence is CASRVDKEGYNEQFF. CDR3 bases: TGTGCCAGCAGAGTCGACAAGGAGGGGTACAATGAGCAGTTCTTC.